Given below is one TCR beta chain in context. Its target is unknown. The sample belongs to a study of vaccination and CD4 T cells after COVID-19. Whole-study context: Convalescent cases comprised nine mild and one severe, all SARS-CoV-2 positive by nasal swab PCR. Study-level points and caveats: Relatively few convalescent patients were studied; early post-infection timepoints were not included. Spike mono-reactivity was evident in 304 of the 307 vaccine-specific clones derived from convalescent patients.

Trimming shortened V by 10 bases and J by 0 bases, and 13 bases separated the two germline ends. Germline V gene lookup returns CDR1 SGHTS and CDR2 YDEGEE. CDR3 size: 14 residues. Spanning March to December 2020, the positive PCR dates came before US Alpha, Beta and Delta variants. From the PCR reads, TCRdb called clonotypes with MiXCR, one entry per CDR3 protein. The sample lists about 20,000 distinct CDR3 sequences; roughly two thirds were seen once. The material was CD4+ T cells from blood, obtained after SARS-CoV-2 vaccination. The clonotype comes from a human donor who had recovered from COVID-19. The genes are TRBV5-8 and TRBJ2-2; D not resolved. The CDR3 region has the DNA TGTGCCTGTAAGGAGACACCGAACACCGGGGAGCTGTTTTTT. Encoded protein: CACKETPNTGELFF.